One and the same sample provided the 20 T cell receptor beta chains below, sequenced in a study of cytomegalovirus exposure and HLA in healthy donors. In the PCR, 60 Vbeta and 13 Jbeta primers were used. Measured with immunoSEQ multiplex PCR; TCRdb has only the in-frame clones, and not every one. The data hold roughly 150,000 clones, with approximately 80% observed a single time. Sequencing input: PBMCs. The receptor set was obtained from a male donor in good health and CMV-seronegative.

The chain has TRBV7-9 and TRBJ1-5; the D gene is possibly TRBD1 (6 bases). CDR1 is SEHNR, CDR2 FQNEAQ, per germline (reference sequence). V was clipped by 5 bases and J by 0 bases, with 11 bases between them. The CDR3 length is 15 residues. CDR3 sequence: CASSTAGDSNQPQHF. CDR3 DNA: TGTGCCAGCAGCACCGCAGGGGATAGCAATCAGCCCCAGCATTTT.

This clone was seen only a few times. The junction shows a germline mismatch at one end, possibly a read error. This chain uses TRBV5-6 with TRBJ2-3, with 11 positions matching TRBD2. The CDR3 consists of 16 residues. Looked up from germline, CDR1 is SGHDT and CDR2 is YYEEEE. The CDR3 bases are TGTGCCAGCACCTTGTTTAGCGGGGGGGCTATTGATACGCAGTATTTT. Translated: CASTLFSGGAIDTQYF.

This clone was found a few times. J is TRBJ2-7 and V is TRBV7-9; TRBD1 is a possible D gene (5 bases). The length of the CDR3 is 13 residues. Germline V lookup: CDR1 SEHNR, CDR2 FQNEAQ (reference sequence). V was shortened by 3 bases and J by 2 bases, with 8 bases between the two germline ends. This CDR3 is CASSFPGTYEQYF. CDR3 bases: TGTGCCAGCAGCTTCCCAGGGACCTACGAGCAGTACTTC.

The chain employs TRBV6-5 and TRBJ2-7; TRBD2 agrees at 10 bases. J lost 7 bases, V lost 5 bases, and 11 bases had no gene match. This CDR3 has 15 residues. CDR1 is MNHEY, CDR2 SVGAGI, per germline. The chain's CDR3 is CASSKLGLATYEQYF. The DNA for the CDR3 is TGTGCCAGCAGTAAATTGGGACTAGCGACTTATGAGCAGTACTTC.

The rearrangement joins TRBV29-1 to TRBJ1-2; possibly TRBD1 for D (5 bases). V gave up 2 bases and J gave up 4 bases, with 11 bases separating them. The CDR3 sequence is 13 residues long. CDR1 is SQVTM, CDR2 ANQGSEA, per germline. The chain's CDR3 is CSVEQGISYGYTF. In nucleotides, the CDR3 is TGCAGCGTTGAACAGGGAATCTCCTATGGCTACACCTTC.

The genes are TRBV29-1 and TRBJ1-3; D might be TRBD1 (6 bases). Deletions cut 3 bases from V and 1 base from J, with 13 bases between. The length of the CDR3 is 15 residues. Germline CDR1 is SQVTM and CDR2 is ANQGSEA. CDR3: CSVEPTGSSGNTIYF. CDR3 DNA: TGCAGCGTTGAGCCCACAGGGTCTTCTGGAAACACCATATATTTT. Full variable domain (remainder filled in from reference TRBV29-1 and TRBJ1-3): SAVISQKPSRDICQRGTSLTIQCQVDSQVTMMFWYRQQPGQSLTLIATANQGSEATYESGFVIDKFPISRPNLTFSTLTVSNMSPEDSSIYLCSVEPTGSSGNTIYFGEGSWLTVV.

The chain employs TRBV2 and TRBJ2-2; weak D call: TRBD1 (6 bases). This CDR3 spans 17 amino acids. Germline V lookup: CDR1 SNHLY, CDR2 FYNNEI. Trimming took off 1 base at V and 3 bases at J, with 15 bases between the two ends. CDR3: CASSEVWTDKHTGELFF. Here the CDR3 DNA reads TGTGCCAGCAGTGAAGTCTGGACAGATAAGCACACCGGGGAGCTGTTTTTT.

CDR3 region: CASSAVSDRTDTQYF. The CDR3, as DNA: TGTGCCAGCAGTGCCGTCAGCGACCGCACAGATACGCAGTATTTT. The V call is TRBV2, the J call TRBJ2-3; D gene uncertain. CDR3 length equals 15 residues. V dropped 4 bases and J dropped 1 base, with 12 bases sitting between them. The germline gives CDR1 SNHLY, CDR2 FYNNEI.

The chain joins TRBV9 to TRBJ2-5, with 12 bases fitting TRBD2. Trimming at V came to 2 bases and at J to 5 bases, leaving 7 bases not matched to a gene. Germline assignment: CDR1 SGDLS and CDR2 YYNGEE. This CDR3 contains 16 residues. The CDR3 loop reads CASSVLGTSGSETQYF. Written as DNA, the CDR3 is TGTGCCAGCAGCGTTCTTGGGACTAGCGGGTCGGAGACCCAGTACTTC.

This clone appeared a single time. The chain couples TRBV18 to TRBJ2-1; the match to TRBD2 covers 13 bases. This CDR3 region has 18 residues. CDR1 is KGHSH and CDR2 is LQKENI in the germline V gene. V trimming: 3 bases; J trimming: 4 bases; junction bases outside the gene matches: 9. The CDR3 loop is CASSPGLAGSLEYNEQFF. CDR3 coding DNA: TGTGCCAGCTCACCGGGACTAGCGGGATCGTTGGAATACAATGAGCAGTTCTTC.

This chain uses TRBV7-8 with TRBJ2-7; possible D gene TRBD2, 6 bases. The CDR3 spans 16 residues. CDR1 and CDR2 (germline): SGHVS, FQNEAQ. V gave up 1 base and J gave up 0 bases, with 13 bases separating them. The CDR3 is CASSLGGGAISYEQYF. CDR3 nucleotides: TGTGCCAGCAGCTTAGGCGGCGGGGCAATCTCCTACGAGCAGTACTTC.

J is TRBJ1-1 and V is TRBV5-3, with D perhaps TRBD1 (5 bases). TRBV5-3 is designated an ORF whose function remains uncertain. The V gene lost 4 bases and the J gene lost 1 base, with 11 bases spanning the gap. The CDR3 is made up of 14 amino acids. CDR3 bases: TGTGCCAGAAGCCCAGGGTTACGGAACACTGAAGCTTTCTTT. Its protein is CARSPGLRNTEAFF.

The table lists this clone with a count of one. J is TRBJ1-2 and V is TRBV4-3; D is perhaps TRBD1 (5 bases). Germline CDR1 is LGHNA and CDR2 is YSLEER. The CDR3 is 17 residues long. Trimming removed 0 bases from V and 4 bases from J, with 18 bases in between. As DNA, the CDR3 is TGCGCCAGCAGCCAAGATCTCCTAGGGGTTTCGGGCTATGGCTACACCTTC. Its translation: CASSQDLLGVSGYGYTF.

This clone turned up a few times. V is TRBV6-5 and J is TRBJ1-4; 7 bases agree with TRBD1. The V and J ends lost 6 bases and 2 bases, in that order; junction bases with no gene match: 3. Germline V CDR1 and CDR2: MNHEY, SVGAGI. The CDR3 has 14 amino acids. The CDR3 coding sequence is TGTGCCAGCAGACAACAGGGGACTAATGAAAAACTGTTTTTT. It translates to CASRQQGTNEKLFF.

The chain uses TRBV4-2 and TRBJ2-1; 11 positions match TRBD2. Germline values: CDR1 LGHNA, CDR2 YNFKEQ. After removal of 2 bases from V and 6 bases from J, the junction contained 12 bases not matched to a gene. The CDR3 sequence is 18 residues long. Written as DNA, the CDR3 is TGTGCCAGCAGCCAAAGAAGAGGAGTCGGGACTAGCGGCAATGAGCAGTTCTTC. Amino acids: CASSQRRGVGTSGNEQFF.

CDR3 in DNA: TGTGCCAGCAGTAGGCGGGGCAATGAGCAGTTCTTC. Protein: CASSRRGNEQFF. The chain links TRBV6-5 to TRBJ2-1; possibly TRBD2 for D (6 bases). Trimming left V 5 bases short and J 6 bases short, with 8 bases between. Germline-derived CDR1 and CDR2 are MNHEY and SVGAGI. The CDR3 extends over 12 amino acids.

CDR3 region: CASSLASGEPYEQYF. The CDR3 DNA is TGTGCCAGCAGCTTGGCCAGCGGGGAACCCTACGAGCAGTACTTC. The chain carries TRBV5-4 and TRBJ2-7; the match to TRBD2 covers 7 bases. The germline V gene encodes CDR1 SGHNT and CDR2 YYREEE (reference sequence). After removal of 0 bases from V and 2 bases from J, the junction contained 5 bases not matched to a gene. The CDR3 runs to 15 residues. The full variable domain, rest sourced from reference TRBV5-4 and TRBJ2-7, is ETGVTQSPTHLIKTRGQQVTLRCSSQSGHNTVSWYQQALGQGPQFIFQYYREEENGRGNFPPRFSGLQFPNYSSELNVNALELDDSALYLCASSLASGEPYEQYFGPGTRLTVT.

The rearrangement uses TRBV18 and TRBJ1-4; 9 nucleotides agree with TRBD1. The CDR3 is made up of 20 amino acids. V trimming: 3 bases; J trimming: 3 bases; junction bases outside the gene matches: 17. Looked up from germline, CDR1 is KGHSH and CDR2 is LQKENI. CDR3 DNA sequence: TGTGCCAGCTCACCGCTATTCCCGGGACAGGGCCGGGGGTCTAATGAAAAACTGTTTTTT. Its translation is CASSPLFPGQGRGSNEKLFF.

CDR3 sequence (DNA): TGTGCCAGCAGTCCCCCCAAGGGGGTGGGCTCCTACGAGCAGTACTTC. It encodes CASSPPKGVGSYEQYF. The genes are TRBV28 and TRBJ2-7, with a weak D call TRBD1 (6 bases). The germline CDR1 and CDR2 sequences are MDHEN and SYDVKM. CDR3 length: 16 residues. V lost 5 bases and J 0 bases, leaving 17 bases between the germline ends.

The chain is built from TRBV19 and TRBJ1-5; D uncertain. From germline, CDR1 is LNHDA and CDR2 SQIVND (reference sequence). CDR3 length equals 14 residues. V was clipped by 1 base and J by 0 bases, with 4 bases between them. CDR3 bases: TGTGCCAGTAGTATAGTTTATAGCAATCAGCCCCAGCATTTT. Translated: CASSIVYSNQPQHF.